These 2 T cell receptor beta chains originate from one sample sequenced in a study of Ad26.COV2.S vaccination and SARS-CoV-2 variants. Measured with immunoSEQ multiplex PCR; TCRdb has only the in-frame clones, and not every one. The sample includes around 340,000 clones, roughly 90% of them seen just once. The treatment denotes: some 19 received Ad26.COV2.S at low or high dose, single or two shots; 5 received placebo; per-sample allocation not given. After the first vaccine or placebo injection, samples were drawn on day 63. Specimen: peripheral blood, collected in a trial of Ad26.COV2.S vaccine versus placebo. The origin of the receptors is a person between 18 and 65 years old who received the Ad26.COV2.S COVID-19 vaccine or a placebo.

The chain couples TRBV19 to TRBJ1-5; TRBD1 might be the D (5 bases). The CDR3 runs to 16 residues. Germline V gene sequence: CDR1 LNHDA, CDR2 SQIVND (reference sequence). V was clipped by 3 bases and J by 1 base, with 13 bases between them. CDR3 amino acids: CASSMGYRPSNQPQHF. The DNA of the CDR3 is TGTGCCAGTAGTATGGGATACAGGCCGAGCAATCAGCCCCAGCATTTT.

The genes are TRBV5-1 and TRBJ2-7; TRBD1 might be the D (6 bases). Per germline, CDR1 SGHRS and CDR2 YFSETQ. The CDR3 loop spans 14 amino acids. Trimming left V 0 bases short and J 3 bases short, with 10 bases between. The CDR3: CASSLDPDSYEQYF. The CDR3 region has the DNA TGCGCCAGCAGCTTGGACCCGGACAGCTACGAGCAGTACTTC.